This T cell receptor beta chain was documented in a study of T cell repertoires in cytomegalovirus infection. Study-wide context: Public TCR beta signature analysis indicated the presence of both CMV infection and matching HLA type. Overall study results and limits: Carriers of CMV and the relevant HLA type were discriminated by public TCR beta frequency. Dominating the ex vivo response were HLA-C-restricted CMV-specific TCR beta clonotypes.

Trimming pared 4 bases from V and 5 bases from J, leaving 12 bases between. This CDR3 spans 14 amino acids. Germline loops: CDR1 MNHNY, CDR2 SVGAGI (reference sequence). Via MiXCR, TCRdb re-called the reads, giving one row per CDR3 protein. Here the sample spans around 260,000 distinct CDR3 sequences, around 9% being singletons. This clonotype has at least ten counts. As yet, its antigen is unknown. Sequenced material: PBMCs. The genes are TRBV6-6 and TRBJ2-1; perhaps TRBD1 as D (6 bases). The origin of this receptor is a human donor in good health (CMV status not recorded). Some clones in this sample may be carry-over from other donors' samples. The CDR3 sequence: CASSLRGQDNEQFF. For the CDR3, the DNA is TGTGCCAGCAGTTTACGGGGACAAGACAATGAGCAGTTCTTC.